This TCR beta chain is drawn from a study of T cell changes during pregnancy in multiple sclerosis. The method was immunoSEQ multiplex PCR; TCRdb's version includes in-frame clones alone and lacks a portion of them. The sample contains approximately 110,000 clones, approximately 90% of which appear only once. The CDR3 is made up of 11 amino acids. V lost 7 bases, J lost 5 bases, and 6 bases lay in between. Germline V gene data show CDR1 as MNHNS and CDR2 as SASEGT. The chain employs TRBV6-1 and TRBJ2-1; no firm D call. The starting material was peripheral blood, obtained after pregnancy. The source is a female donor with multiple sclerosis, enrolled in a pregnancy study. The CDR3 region has the DNA TGTGCCAGCAACAAAAACAATGAGCAGTTCTTC. Residues: CASNKNNEQFF.